The 11 T cell receptor beta chains listed next were all sequenced from one sample in a study of T cell responses to AZD1222 COVID-19 vaccine. Sequencing was performed with immunoSEQ multiplex PCR; in TCRdb, only in-frame clones are kept and a portion is missing. The data contain about 260,000 clones, 85% to 95% of them singletons. Material: peripheral blood, obtained on day 0 of AZD1222 vaccination. Receptors originate from an adult in good health.

CDR3: CASSLADRGTNSPLHF. Written as DNA, the CDR3 is TGTGCCAGCAGCTTGGCCGACAGGGGCACGAATTCACCCCTCCACTTT. The chain carries TRBV5-5 and TRBJ1-6; 8 positions agree with TRBD1. CDR1 SGHKS and CDR2 YYEKEE come from the germline V gene (reference sequence). The CDR3 consists of 16 residues. V trimming: 0 bases; J trimming: 7 bases; junction bases outside the gene matches: 6.

V gene TRBV11-3 combines with J gene TRBJ2-7; 11 nucleotides align to TRBD2. The CDR3 loop spans 15 amino acids. V trimming: 6 bases; J trimming: 1 base; junction bases outside the gene matches: 5. CDR1 is SGHNT, CDR2 YENEEA, per germline. CDR3 sequence: CASSPGTSGSYEQYF. The DNA of the CDR3 is TGTGCCAGCAGTCCCGGGACTAGCGGTTCCTACGAGCAGTACTTC.

This clone was found once. V and J are TRBV12-5 and TRBJ2-4; 9 nucleotides align to TRBD2. Trimming removed 1 base from V and 1 base from J; junction bases left unmatched: 8. Germline CDR1 reads LGHNT; CDR2 reads FRNRAP. The CDR3 totals 18 residues. CDR3 in amino acids: CASGLGLAGCIAKNIQYF. DNA for the CDR3: TGTGCTAGTGGTTTGGGGCTAGCGGGGTGCATCGCCAAAAACATTCAGTACTTC.

The chain has TRBV5-1 and TRBJ2-1; 8 nucleotides line up with TRBD2. Germline CDR1 reads SGHRS; CDR2 reads YFSETQ. Unmatched junction bases numbered 8, after V lost 0 bases and J lost 0 bases. The CDR3 has 18 amino acids. CDR3 DNA: TGCGCCAGCAGCTTGGGGGCGGGGGGCCCAAGCTCCTACAATGAGCAGTTCTTC. Amino acids: CASSLGAGGPSSYNEQFF.

The chain couples TRBV28 to TRBJ1-5, with a weak D call TRBD1 (5 bases). The V gene's germline CDR1 is MDHEN and CDR2 SYDVKM. The CDR3 extends over 14 amino acids. Trimming took 5 bases from V and 3 from J, leaving 11 bases between them. DNA for the CDR3: TGTGCCAGCAGTCTTACAGGTTACAATCAGCCCCAGCATTTT. Its translation: CASSLTGYNQPQHF.

This clone showed up just a few times. The chain uses TRBV4-1 and TRBJ2-2, with 9 nucleotides matching TRBD1. The CDR3 length is 16 residues. From germline, CDR1 is MGHRA and CDR2 YSYEKL. V trimming: 2 bases; J trimming: 7 bases; junction bases outside the gene matches: 8. CDR3 nucleotide sequence: TGCGCCAGCAGCCAACGACAGGGGGTTGTAGGCGGGGAGCTGTTTTTT. Translation: CASSQRQGVVGGELFF.

V is TRBV5-5 and J is TRBJ1-6, with D perhaps TRBD1 (5 bases). CDR1 is SGHKS, CDR2 YYEKEE, per germline (reference sequence). V lost 3 bases and J 9 bases, leaving 16 bases between the germline ends. The CDR3 is made up of 15 amino acids. The CDR3 loop reads CASSWEGPGLSPLHF. CDR3 bases: TGTGCCAGCAGCTGGGAAGGTCCAGGGCTTTCACCCCTCCACTTT.

The CDR3 region is CASSSPGVHETQYF. The CDR3 nucleotides are TGCGCCAGCAGCTCTCCAGGGGTGCACGAGACCCAGTACTTC. The rearrangement uses TRBV5-1 and TRBJ2-5, with a possible D match to TRBD1 (6 bases). The CDR3 contains 14 residues. Trimming took 3 bases from V and 5 from J, leaving 14 bases between them. Germline V gene lookup returns CDR1 SGHRS and CDR2 YFSETQ. Combining the CDR3 with reference TRBV5-1 and TRBJ2-5 gives the whole variable domain KAGVTQTPRYLIKTRGQQVTLSCSPISGHRSVSWYQQTPGQGLQFLFEYFSETQRNKGNFPGRFSGRQFSNSRSEMNVSTLELGDSALYLCASSSPGVHETQYFGPGTRLLVL.

Only a few counts were recorded for this clone. The chain recombines TRBV4-1 with TRBJ2-2, with 13 bases fitting TRBD2. V lost 0 bases and J lost 7; bases outside the gene matches: 11. The germline gives CDR1 MGHRA, CDR2 YSYEKL. The CDR3 spans 19 residues. The CDR3 reads CASSQEGRGLAGSGGELFF. The CDR3 DNA sequence: TGCGCCAGCAGCCAAGAGGGGAGGGGACTAGCGGGGTCCGGCGGGGAGCTGTTTTTT.

This clone was detected once. V usage is TRBV6-5 and J usage is TRBJ1-2; D is unresolved. V lost 0 bases to trimming and J lost 8 bases, with 10 bases between them. The CDR3 spans 13 residues. From germline, CDR1 is MNHEY and CDR2 SVGAGI. In DNA form, the CDR3 reads TGTGCCAGCAGTTACTCTGGACTAGAAGGCTACACCTTC. Its translation is CASSYSGLEGYTF.

This chain links TRBV19 with TRBJ2-2; TRBD2 matches at 7 bases. The CDR3 extends over 16 amino acids. Per germline, CDR1 LNHDA and CDR2 SQIVND (reference sequence). The J segment lost 1 base and the V segment lost 3 bases, leaving 5 bases of the junction unmatched. DNA for the CDR3: TGTGCCAGTAGTATGCGGGGGATCGGGAACACCGGGGAGCTGTTTTTT. Its protein product is CASSMRGIGNTGELFF.